This T cell receptor (beta chain) was profiled in a study of patients and donors after allogeneic stem cell transplantation. Each CDR3 protein gets one entry after TCRdb re-called the RT-PCR reads with MiXCR. The sample contains about a million distinct CDR3 sequences, over 15% of which appear only once. This clonotype occurred a few times. Trimming took 2 bases from V and 5 from J; bases not matched to a gene: 6. The CDR3 runs 15 residues. V and J are TRBV12-3 or TRBV12-4 and TRBJ2-5; 9 nucleotides line up with TRBD2. The receptor comes from a human donor who was either an allogeneic HSCT recipient or a stem cell or donor lymphocyte infusion donor (not recorded which). It is not recorded whose cells these are; they may come from a transplant donor. The specimen was blood, either unsorted or a sorted T cell fraction (not recorded which). CDR3 sequence: CASSLRREGRETQYF. The DNA for the CDR3 is TGTGCCAGCAGTTTAAGGCGGGAGGGCCGGGAGACCCAGTACTTC.